This passage covers 9 T cell receptor beta chains from one sample sequenced in a study of post-analysis software for immune sequencing data. General observations from the study: About five TRBV segments occurring more often in patients than controls included TRBV5-6, TRBV5-1 and TRBV20-1.

Carried by the TCR beta cDNA libraries were unique molecular identifiers. TCRdb fed the PCR reads into MiXCR, producing one record per CDR3 protein. The repertoire holds some 690,000 distinct CDR3 sequences, approximately 59% seen once, with about 11% in the top ten. Their antigens are not known. Sample: blood. These TCRs come from a girl aged 2-15 years with multiple sclerosis.

The chain is built from TRBV7-2 and TRBJ2-7, with 7 bases lining up with TRBD2. CDR3 length: 15 residues. The V and J ends lost 3 bases and 3 bases, in that order; junction bases with no gene match: 8. The germline V gene has CDR1 SGHTA and CDR2 FQGNSA. For the CDR3, the DNA is TGTGCCAGCAGCTTGGCTGCGGGAGCAGACTACGAGCAGTACTTC. Its translation: CASSLAAGADYEQYF.

This clonotype was seen more than once but under ten times. The chain employs TRBV28 and TRBJ2-5; D is perhaps TRBD2 (5 bases). Germline CDR1 is MDHEN and CDR2 is SYDVKM. V dropped 6 bases and J dropped 3 bases, with 14 bases sitting between them. The CDR3 sequence is 14 residues long. CDR3 in amino acids: CASRPEGREETQYF. The CDR3 region has the DNA TGTGCCAGCAGACCCGAGGGTCGGGAAGAGACCCAGTACTTC.

This clonotype was counted between two and nine times. The chain carries TRBV10-3 and TRBJ2-1; 9 bases fit TRBD1. This CDR3 has 15 residues. Germline CDR1 reads ENHRY; CDR2 reads SYGVKD. Germline trimming cut 3 bases from V and 8 bases from J; bases unmatched to any gene: 8. In DNA, the CDR3 is TGTGCCATCAGTGACAGGGACAGGGAATCGGATGAGCAGTTCTTC. This encodes CAISDRDRESDEQFF.

The chain combines TRBV11-2 with TRBJ2-6; 10 bases map to TRBD2. Germline loops: CDR1 SGHAT, CDR2 FQNNGV. The CDR3 is made up of 17 amino acids. The V gene end was trimmed by 7 bases and the J gene end by 0 bases; junction bases not matched to a gene: 6. CDR3 nucleotide sequence: TGTGCCAGCATGTGGACTAGCGGTACCTCTGGGGCCAACGTCCTGACTTTC. This translates into CASMWTSGTSGANVLTF.

This rearrangement joins TRBV29-1 to TRBJ1-6, with D maybe TRBD1 (5 bases). With 6 bases removed from V and 7 bases from J, the gap between germline ends came to 13 bases. Germline V gene data show CDR1 as SQVTM and CDR2 as ANQGSEA. The CDR3 length is 13 residues. DNA of the CDR3: TGCAGCGTGTCCGACCAGGGCAATTCACCCCTCCACTTT. This sequence encodes CSVSDQGNSPLHF.

The sample holds a few counts of this clonotype. The chain combines TRBV20-1 with TRBJ2-1, with 11 bases aligning to TRBD1. The CDR3 length is 14 residues. V trimming: 3 bases; J trimming: 8 bases; junction bases outside the gene matches: 6. Germline CDR1 is DFQATT and CDR2 is SNEGSKA (reference sequence). Written as DNA, the CDR3 is TGCAGTGCTAGCTGGGACAGGGGGTTCCATGAGCAGTTCTTC. Translated: CSASWDRGFHEQFF.

The V and J genes are TRBV4-3 and TRBJ2-5, with D possibly being TRBD1 or TRBD2 (6 bases each). The CDR3 has 16 amino acids. V was clipped by 1 base and J by 2 bases, with 14 bases between them. Germline V gives CDR1 LGHNA, CDR2 YSLEER. CDR3 region: CASSQGAQGGQETQYF. DNA for the CDR3: TGCGCCAGCAGCCAAGGGGCCCAAGGGGGGCAAGAGACCCAGTACTTC.

The chain carries TRBV5-1 and TRBJ2-1; D tentatively fits TRBD1 or TRBD2 (5 bases each). Looked up from germline, CDR1 is SGHRS and CDR2 is YFSETQ. With 4 bases removed from V and 0 bases from J, the gap between germline ends came to 11 bases. This CDR3 contains 15 residues. The CDR3 bases are TGCGCCAGCAGCCACCGGGACGGCTCCTACAATGAGCAGTTCTTC. Translated: CASSHRDGSYNEQFF.

This clonotype appeared a few times. This chain connects TRBV3-1 to TRBJ2-7; no clear D gene. Germline V gives CDR1 LGHDT, CDR2 YNNKEL (reference sequence). Trimming shortened V by 6 bases and J by 6 bases, and 9 bases separated the two germline ends. This CDR3 has 11 residues. The CDR3, as DNA: TGTGCCAGCAGACCCAGGTGCGAGCAGTACTTC. Residues: CASRPRCEQYF.